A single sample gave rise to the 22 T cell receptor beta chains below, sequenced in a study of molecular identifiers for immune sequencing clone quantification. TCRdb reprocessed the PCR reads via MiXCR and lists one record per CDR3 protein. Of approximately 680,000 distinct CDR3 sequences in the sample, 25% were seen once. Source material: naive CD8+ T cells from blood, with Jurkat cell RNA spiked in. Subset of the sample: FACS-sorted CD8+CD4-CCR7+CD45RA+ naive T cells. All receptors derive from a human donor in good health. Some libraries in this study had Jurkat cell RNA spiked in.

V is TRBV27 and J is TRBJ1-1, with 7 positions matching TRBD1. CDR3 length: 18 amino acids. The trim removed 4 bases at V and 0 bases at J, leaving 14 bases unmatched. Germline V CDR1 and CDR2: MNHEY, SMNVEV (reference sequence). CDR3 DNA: TGTGCCAGCAGTTCCTATTTGACAGGGATTGGGGTGAACACTGAAGCTTTCTTT. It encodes CASSSYLTGIGVNTEAFF.

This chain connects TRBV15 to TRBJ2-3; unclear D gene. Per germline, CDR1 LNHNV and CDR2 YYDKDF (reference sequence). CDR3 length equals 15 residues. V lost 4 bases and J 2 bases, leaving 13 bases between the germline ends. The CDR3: CATSNTFEYTDTQYF. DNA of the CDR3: TGTGCCACCAGCAATACGTTCGAGTACACAGATACGCAGTATTTT.

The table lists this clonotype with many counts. CDR3 nucleotides: TGTGCCAGCAGTGCCCGCCTGGGGGTAACCTACGAGCAGTACTTC. This translates into CASSARLGVTYEQYF. The chain is built from TRBV27 and TRBJ2-7; D may correspond to TRBD1 or TRBD2 (5 bases each). The CDR3 has 15 amino acids. Trimming shortened V by 5 bases and J by 2 bases, and 16 bases separated the two germline ends. Per the germline V gene, CDR1 is MNHEY and CDR2 is SMNVEV (reference sequence).

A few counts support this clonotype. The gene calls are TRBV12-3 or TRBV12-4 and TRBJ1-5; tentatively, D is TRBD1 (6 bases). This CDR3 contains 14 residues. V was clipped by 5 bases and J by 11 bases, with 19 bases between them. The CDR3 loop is CASSTQGPIDAQHF. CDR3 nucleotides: TGTGCCAGCAGTACACAGGGACCTATTGATGCCCAGCATTTT.

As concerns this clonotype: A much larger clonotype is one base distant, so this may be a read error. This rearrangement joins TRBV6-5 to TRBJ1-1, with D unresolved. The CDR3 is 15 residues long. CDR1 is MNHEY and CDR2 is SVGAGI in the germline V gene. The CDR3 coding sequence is TGTGCCAGCAGTTACTTCGCAGCCTCGAACACTGAAGCTTCCTTT. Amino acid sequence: CASSYFAASNTEASF.

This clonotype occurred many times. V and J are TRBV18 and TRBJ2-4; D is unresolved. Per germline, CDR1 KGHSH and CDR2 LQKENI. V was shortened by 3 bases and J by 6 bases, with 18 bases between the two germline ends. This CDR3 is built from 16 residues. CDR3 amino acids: CASSPNFGSEINIQYF. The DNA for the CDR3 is TGTGCCAGCTCACCCAATTTTGGGTCGGAGATAAACATTCAGTACTTC.

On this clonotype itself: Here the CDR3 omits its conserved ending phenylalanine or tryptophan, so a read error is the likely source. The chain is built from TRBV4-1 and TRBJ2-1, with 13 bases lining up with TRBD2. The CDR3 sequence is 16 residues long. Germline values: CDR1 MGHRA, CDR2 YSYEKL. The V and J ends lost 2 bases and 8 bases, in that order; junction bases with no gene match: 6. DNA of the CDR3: TGCGCCAGCAGCCAATTTACTAGCGGGGGGGCAGATGAGCAGTTCCTC. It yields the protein CASSQFTSGGADEQFL.

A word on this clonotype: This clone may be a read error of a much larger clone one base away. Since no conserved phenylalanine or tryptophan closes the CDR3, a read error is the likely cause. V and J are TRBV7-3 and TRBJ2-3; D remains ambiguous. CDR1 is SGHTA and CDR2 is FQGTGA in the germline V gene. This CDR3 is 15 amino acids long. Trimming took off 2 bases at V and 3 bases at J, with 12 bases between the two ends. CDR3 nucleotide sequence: TGTGCCAGCAGCTTAGGCGTGGCCAGGACAGATACGCAGTATATT. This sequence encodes CASSLGVARTDTQYI.

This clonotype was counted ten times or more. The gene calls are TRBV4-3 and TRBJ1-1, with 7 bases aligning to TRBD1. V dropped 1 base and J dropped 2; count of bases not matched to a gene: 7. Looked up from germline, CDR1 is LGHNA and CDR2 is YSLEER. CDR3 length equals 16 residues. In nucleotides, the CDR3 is TGCGCCAGCAGCCAAGGGGCAGGGGGGCTCAACACTGAAGCTTTCTTT. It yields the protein CASSQGAGGLNTEAFF.

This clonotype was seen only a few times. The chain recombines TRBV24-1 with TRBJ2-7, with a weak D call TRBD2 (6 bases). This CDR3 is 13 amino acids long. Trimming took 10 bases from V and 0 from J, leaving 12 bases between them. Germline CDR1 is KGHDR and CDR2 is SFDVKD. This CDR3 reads CATSAGSSYEQYF. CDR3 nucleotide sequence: TGTGCCACATCGGCGGGGAGCTCCTACGAGCAGTACTTC.

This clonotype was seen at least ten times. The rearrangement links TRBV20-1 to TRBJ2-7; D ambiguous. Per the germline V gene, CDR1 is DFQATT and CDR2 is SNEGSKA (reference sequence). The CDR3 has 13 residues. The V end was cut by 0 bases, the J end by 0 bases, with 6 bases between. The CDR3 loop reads CSARDVVSYEQYF. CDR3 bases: TGCAGTGCTAGAGATGTAGTCTCCTACGAGCAGTACTTC.

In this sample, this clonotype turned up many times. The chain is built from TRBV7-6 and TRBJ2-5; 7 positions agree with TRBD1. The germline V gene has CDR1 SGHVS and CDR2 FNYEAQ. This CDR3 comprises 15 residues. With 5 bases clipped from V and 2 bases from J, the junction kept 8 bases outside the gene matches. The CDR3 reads CASSGERQGQETQYF. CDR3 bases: TGTGCCAGCAGCGGAGAGAGACAGGGTCAAGAGACCCAGTACTTC.

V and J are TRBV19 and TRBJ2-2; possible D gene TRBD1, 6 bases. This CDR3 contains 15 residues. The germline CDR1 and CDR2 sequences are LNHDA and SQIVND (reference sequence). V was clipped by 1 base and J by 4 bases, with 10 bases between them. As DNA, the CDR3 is TGTGCCAGTAGTATAGGAGGGGGAACCACCGGGGAGCTGTTTTTT. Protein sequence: CASSIGGGTTGELFF. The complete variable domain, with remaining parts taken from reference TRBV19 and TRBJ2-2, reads DGGITQSPKYLFRKEGQNVTLSCEQNLNHDAMYWYRQDPGQGLRLIYYSQIVNDFQKGDIAEGYSVSREKKESFPLTVTSAQKNPTAFYLCASSIGGGTTGELFFGEGSRLTVL.

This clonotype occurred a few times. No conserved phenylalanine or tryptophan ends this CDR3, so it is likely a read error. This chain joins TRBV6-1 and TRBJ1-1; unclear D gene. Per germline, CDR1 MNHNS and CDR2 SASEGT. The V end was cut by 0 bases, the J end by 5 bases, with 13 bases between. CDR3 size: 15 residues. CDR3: CASSEAYLGRTEAFS. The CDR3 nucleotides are TGTGCCAGCAGTGAAGCGTACCTAGGGAGGACTGAAGCTTTCTCT.

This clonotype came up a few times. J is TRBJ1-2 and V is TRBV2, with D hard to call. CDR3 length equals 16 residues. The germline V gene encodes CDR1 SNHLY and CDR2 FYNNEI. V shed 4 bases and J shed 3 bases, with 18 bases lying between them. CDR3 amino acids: CASSGSSDGEDYGYTF. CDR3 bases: TGTGCCAGCAGTGGTAGTTCGGACGGAGAGGACTATGGCTACACCTTC. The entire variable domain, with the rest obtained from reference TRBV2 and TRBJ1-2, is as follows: EPEVTQTPSHQVTQMGQEVILRCVPISNHLYFYWYRQILGQKVEFLVSFYNNEISEKSEIFDDQFSVERPDGSNFTLKIRSTKLEDSAMYFCASSGSSDGEDYGYTFGSGTRLTVV.

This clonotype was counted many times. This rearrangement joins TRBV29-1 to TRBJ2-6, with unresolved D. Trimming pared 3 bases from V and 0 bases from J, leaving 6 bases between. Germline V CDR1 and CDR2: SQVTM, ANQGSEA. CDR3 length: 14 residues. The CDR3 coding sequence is TGCAGCGTTGAGATGGCCTCTGGGGCCAACGTCCTGACTTTC. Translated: CSVEMASGANVLTF.

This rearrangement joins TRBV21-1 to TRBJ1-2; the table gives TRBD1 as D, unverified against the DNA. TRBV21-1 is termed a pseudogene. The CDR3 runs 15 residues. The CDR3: CASSTRDRGLEGYTF. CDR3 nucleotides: TGTGCCAGCAGCACCCGGGACAGGGGGCTCGAAGGCTACACCTTC.

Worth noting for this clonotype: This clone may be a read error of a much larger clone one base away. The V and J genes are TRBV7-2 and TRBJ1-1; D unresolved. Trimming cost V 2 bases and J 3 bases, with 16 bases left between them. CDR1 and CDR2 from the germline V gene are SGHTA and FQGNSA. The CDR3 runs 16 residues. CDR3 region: CASSLLTGRVDTEAFF. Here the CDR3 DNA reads TGTGCCAGCAGCTTACTAACTGGACGGGTGGACACTGAAGCTTTCTTT. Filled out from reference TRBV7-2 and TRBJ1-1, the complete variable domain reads GAGVSQSPSNKVTEKGKDVELRCDPISGHTALYWYRQSLGQGLEFLIYFQGNSAPDKSGLPSDRFSAERTGGSVSTLTIQRTQQEDSAVYLCASSLLTGRVDTEAFFGQGTRLTVV.

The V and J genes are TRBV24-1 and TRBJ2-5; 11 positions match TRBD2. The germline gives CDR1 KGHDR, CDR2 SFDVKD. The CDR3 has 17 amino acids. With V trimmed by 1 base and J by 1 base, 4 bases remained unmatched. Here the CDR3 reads CATSDFPTSGIQETQYF. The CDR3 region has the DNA TGTGCCACCAGTGATTTCCCGACTAGCGGGATCCAAGAGACCCAGTACTTC.

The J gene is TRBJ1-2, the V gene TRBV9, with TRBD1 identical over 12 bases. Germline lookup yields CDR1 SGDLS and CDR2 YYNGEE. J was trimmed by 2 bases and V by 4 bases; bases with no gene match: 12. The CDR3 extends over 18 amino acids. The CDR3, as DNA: TGTGCCAGCAGCCCCAGAACGGGACAGGGGGCGCGAAACTATGGCTACACCTTC. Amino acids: CASSPRTGQGARNYGYTF.

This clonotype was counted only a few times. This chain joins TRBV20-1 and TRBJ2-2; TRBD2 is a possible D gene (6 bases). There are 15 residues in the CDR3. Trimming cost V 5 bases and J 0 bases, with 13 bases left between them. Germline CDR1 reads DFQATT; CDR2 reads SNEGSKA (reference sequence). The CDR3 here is CSALWRGSNTGELFF. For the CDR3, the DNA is TGCAGTGCTTTATGGAGGGGCTCGAACACCGGGGAGCTGTTTTTT.

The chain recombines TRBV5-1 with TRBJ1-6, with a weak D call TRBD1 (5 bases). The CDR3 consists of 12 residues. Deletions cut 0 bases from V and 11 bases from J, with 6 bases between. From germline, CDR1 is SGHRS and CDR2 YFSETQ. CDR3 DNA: TGCGCCAGCAGCTTGGGGGGGGCACCCCTCCACTTT. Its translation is CASSLGGAPLHF.